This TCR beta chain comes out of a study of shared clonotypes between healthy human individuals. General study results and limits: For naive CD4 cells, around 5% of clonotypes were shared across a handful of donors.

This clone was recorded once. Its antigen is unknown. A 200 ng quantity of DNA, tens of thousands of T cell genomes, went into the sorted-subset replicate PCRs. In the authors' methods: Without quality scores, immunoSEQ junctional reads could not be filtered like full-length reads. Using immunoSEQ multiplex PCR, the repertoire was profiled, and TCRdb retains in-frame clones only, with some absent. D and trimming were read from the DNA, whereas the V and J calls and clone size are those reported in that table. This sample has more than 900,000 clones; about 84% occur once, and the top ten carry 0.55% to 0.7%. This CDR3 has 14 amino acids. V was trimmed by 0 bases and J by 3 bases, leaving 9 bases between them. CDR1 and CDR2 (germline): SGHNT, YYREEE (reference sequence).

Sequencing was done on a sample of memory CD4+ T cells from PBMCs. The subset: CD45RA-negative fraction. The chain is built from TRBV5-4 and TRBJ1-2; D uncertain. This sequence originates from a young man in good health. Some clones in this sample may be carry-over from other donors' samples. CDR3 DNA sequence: TGTGCCAGCAGCTTGGACCAATGGGACTATGGCTACACCTTC. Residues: CASSLDQWDYGYTF. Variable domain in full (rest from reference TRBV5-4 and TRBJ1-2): ETGVTQSPTHLIKTRGQQVTLRCSSQSGHNTVSWYQQALGQGPQFIFQYYREEENGRGNFPPRFSGLQFPNYSSELNVNALELDDSALYLCASSLDQWDYGYTFGSGTRLTVV.